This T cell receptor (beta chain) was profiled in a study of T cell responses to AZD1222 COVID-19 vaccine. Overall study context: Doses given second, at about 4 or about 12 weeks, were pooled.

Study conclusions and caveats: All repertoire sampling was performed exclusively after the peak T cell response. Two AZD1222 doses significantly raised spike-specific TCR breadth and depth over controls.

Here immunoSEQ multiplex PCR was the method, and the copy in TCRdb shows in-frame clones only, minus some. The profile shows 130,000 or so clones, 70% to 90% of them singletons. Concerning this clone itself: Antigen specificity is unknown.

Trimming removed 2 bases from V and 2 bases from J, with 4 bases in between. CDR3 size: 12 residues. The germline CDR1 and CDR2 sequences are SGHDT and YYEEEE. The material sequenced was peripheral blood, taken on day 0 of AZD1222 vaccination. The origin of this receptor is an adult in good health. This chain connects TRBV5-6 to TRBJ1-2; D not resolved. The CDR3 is CASSFRNYGYTF. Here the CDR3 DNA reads TGTGCCAGCAGCTTCCGCAACTATGGCTACACCTTC.